This TCR beta chain was profiled in a study of T-cell memory formation after mild COVID-19. For the study at large: For the most part, TCR clusters were specific to one donor.

The sample holds many counts of this clonotype. The antigen is not known. The ends lost 5 bases at V and 5 bases at J; junction bases unmatched: 6. The CDR3 extends over 13 amino acids. Germline CDR1 DFQATT, CDR2 SNEGSKA (reference sequence). TCRdb analysed the 5' RACE reads with MiXCR anew, one entry per CDR3 protein. The table shows 200,000 to 250,000 distinct CDR3 sequences, with over 7.5% occurring only once. Study results and caveats: Pre-infection memory showed some responding clones, and this suggested that cross-reactive memory joined.

Sequencing was carried out using PBMCs or a T cell subset sorted from them (not recorded which). The sequence was collected from a young man who had mild COVID-19 (a few samples of this study predate the infection). Cell type and time point are not known. V gene TRBV20-1 combines with J gene TRBJ1-5; 7 bases are shared with TRBD1. The CDR3 region is CSAGRGADQPQHF. CDR3 nucleotides: TGCAGTGCTGGCAGGGGGGCAGATCAGCCCCAGCATTTT.